Below, 29 T cell receptor beta chains from the same sample are listed, as sequenced in a study of beta chain features in type 1 diabetes (dated by TCRdb to the late 2010s). Receptor libraries were prepared by the immunoSEQ multiplex PCR assay. The entire isolated RNA was reverse transcribed using the High Capacity cDNA Reverse Transcription Kit, and thus expressed TCRB transcripts were sequenced. The source is immuneACCESS, and TCRdb retained only in-frame sequences with V and J called. Part of the clones is not carried over; for the studies checked, unresolved V genes explain less than half of this, and the remainder is unexplained. The sample table contains approximately 150,000 clones; only one count was recorded for approximately 9.9% of them. Together, the top ten hold under 2.5% of the sample. Sequencing was carried out using central memory CD4+ T cells from blood. Receptor source: a woman aged 18-35 years in good health.

This clone has a handful of counts. The chain joins TRBV19 to TRBJ2-7; tentatively, D is TRBD2 (6 bases). Germline V lookup: CDR1 LNHDA, CDR2 SQIVND (reference sequence). V was pared by 2 bases and J by 5 bases, with 10 bases between. The CDR3 runs 13 residues. The CDR3 here is CASSITGSNEQYF. The CDR3 DNA follows: TGTGCCAGTAGTATAACCGGGAGCAACGAGCAGTACTTC.

A few counts support this clone. This chain links TRBV11-2 with TRBJ1-2; 8 bases fit TRBD1. There are 14 residues in the CDR3. V shed 4 bases, J shed 7 bases, and the junction held 8 bases outside the gene matches. Per germline, CDR1 SGHAT and CDR2 FQNNGV. CDR3 sequence reads: CASSSDRGRSGYTF. The CDR3 DNA follows: TGTGCCAGCAGCTCAGACAGGGGTCGGAGTGGCTACACCTTC.

DNA for the CDR3: TGTGCCAGCTCACCACCGGGACATGGCACCGGGGAGCTGTTTTTT. It is translated as CASSPPGHGTGELFF. V usage is TRBV18 and J usage is TRBJ2-2; a possible D gene is TRBD1 (6 bases). This CDR3 spans 15 amino acids. Germline V gene sequence: CDR1 KGHSH, CDR2 LQKENI. Trimming shortened V by 0 bases and J by 4 bases, and 9 bases separated the two germline ends. The full variable domain, in which reference TRBV18 and TRBJ2-2 provide the parts outside the CDR3, is NAGVMQNPRHLVRRRGQEARLRCSPMKGHSHVYWYRQLPEEGLKFMVYLQKENIIDESGMPKERFSAEFPKEGPSILRIQQVVRGDSAAYFCASSPPGHGTGELFFGEGSRLTVL.

This clone was recorded a few times. The chain links TRBV4-1 to TRBJ2-5, with TRBD1 as a possible D gene (6 bases). Trimming pared 4 bases from V and 5 bases from J, leaving 23 bases between. The CDR3 extends over 17 amino acids. CDR1 and CDR2 (germline): MGHRA, YSYEKL. The CDR3 region has the DNA TGCGCCAGCAGCCCTTACTGGGGGCAGGGTCTTATGGAGACCCAGTACTTC. It translates to CASSPYWGQGLMETQYF.

In its sample, this clone was seen a few times. This chain connects TRBV27 to TRBJ1-3; D is uncertain. V gave up 5 bases and J gave up 1 base, with 9 bases separating them. The CDR3 is made up of 14 amino acids. The germline V gene has CDR1 MNHEY and CDR2 SMNVEV (reference sequence). This chain's CDR3 is CASSETRSGNTIYF. CDR3 DNA sequence: TGTGCCAGCAGTGAGACAAGATCTGGAAACACCATATATTTT.

For this clone: The same CDR3 is also encoded by other DNA sequences in this sample. The chain joins TRBV30 to TRBJ2-5, with 8 nucleotides matching TRBD2. From germline, CDR1 is GTSNPN and CDR2 SVGIG (reference sequence). Trimming cost V 0 bases and J 4 bases; bases outside gene matches: 1. This CDR3 comprises 13 residues. The CDR3 loop is CAWSVSGGETQYF. CDR3 DNA sequence: TGTGCCTGGAGTGTAAGCGGGGGAGAGACCCAGTACTTC.

This clone was recorded a few times. This chain connects TRBV7-2 to TRBJ2-5; maybe TRBD2 (5 bases). The V gene lost 4 bases and the J gene lost 2 bases, with 11 bases spanning the gap. The CDR3 is 14 residues long. The germline CDR1 and CDR2 sequences are SGHTA and FQGNSA. The CDR3 bases are TGTGCCAGCAGCTCCGCGGGCGGACAAGAGACCCAGTACTTC. This gives the protein CASSSAGGQETQYF.

This clone occurred a few times. The chain uses TRBV18 and TRBJ2-5; a weak D match, TRBD2 (6 bases). Germline CDR1 reads KGHSH; CDR2 reads LQKENI. This CDR3 has 13 amino acids. The V and J ends lost 8 bases and 1 base respectively, with 11 bases between them. This chain's CDR3 is CASTGLPQETQYF. DNA for the CDR3: TGTGCCAGCACGGGACTTCCCCAAGAGACCCAGTACTTC.

The rearrangement joins TRBV30 to TRBJ2-7; 11 bases agree with TRBD2. CDR1 GTSNPN and CDR2 SVGIG come from the germline V gene (reference sequence). V was clipped by 4 bases and J by 4 bases; unmatched bases: 3. CDR3 length: 13 residues. CDR3 nucleotides: TGTGCCTGGAAAAGGACTAGCGGGTACGAGCAGTACTTC. It is translated as CAWKRTSGYEQYF.

The gene calls are TRBV9 and TRBJ2-2; 10 nucleotides align to TRBD1. The V and J ends lost 2 bases and 5 bases, in that order; junction bases with no gene match: 9. Germline CDR1 reads SGDLS; CDR2 reads YYNGEE. CDR3 length equals 17 residues. Written as DNA, the CDR3 is TGTGCCAGCAGCGTCCTGAGCGGGACAGGGGCGACCGGGGAGCTGTTTTTT. Translated, it gives CASSVLSGTGATGELFF.

This chain uses TRBV19 with TRBJ2-1; 10 nucleotides align to TRBD2. The CDR3 runs to 15 residues. V shed 6 bases, J shed 10 bases, and the junction held 12 bases outside the gene matches. CDR1 and CDR2 (germline): LNHDA, SQIVND (reference sequence). The CDR3 nucleotides read TGTGCCAGTAGCGAGACTAGCGGGTTTTTCCAGGAGCAGTTCTTC. Amino acid sequence: CASSETSGFFQEQFF.

This clone was counted only a few times. This chain links TRBV19 with TRBJ2-1, with 12 bases identical to TRBD2. CDR3 length equals 15 residues. The trim removed 7 bases at V and 2 bases at J, leaving 3 bases unmatched. Germline V lookup: CDR1 LNHDA, CDR2 SQIVND (reference sequence). Here the CDR3 DNA reads TGTGCCAGTACCTCTAGCGGGGGGGCCTACAATGAGCAGTTCTTC. This sequence encodes CASTSSGGAYNEQFF.

This sequence joins TRBV6-5 and TRBJ2-1; 9 nucleotides line up with TRBD2. The junction had 8 bases not matched to a gene; V was cut back by 9 bases and J by 8 bases. The CDR3 runs 13 residues. CDR1 is MNHEY and CDR2 is SVGAGI in the germline V gene. CDR3 in amino acids: CASKLAGGDEQFF. For the CDR3, the DNA is TGTGCCAGTAAACTAGCGGGTGGGGATGAGCAGTTCTTC.

This chain uses TRBV2 with TRBJ1-5; D not resolved. The CDR3 extends over 13 amino acids. CDR1 and CDR2 from the germline V gene are SNHLY and FYNNEI. V lost 4 bases and J 4 bases, leaving 8 bases between the germline ends. The DNA for the CDR3 is TGTGCCAGCAGTGTTGAACAAAATCAGCCCCAGCATTTT. Its protein is CASSVEQNQPQHF.

The genes are TRBV29-1 and TRBJ1-1, with D possibly matching TRBD1 (6 bases). V lost 0 bases, J lost 1 base, and 9 bases lay in between. The CDR3 runs 14 residues. Per the germline V gene, CDR1 is SQVTM and CDR2 is ANQGSEA. CDR3 DNA sequence: TGCAGCGTTGAAGACGGGACAAGGAACACTGAAGCTTTCTTT. Translated, it gives CSVEDGTRNTEAFF.

Comment on this clone: Distinct nucleotide sequences in the sample also encode this CDR3. The chain is built from TRBV2 and TRBJ2-3; TRBD2 might be the D (5 bases). The CDR3 has 13 residues. The germline gives CDR1 SNHLY, CDR2 FYNNEI. Trimming shortened V by 7 bases and J by 0 bases, and 8 bases separated the two germline ends. The CDR3 loop is CASIGLSTDTQYF. CDR3 sequence (DNA): TGTGCCAGCATAGGACTTAGCACAGATACGCAGTATTTT.

This clone has only a few counts. The chain has TRBV4-2 and TRBJ2-5, with D tentatively TRBD2 (6 bases). The CDR3 covers 13 residues. V shed 0 bases and J shed 4 bases, with 6 bases lying between them. CDR1 and CDR2 (germline): LGHNA, YNFKEQ. CDR3 sequence (DNA): TGTGCCAGCAGCCAAGAGGGAGGAGAGACCCAGTACTTC. It specifies CASSQEGGETQYF.

The V and J genes are TRBV7-2 and TRBJ1-2; 11 bases line up with TRBD1. V lost 5 bases to trimming and J lost 8 bases; unmatched junction nucleotides: 7. CDR1 and CDR2 (germline): SGHTA, FQGNSA. This CDR3 comprises 14 residues. In DNA form, the CDR3 reads TGTGCCAGCAGCAATAGGACAGGGGGCTGGGGCTACACCTTC. Protein: CASSNRTGGWGYTF.

This clone was found a few times. The rearrangement uses TRBV11-3 and TRBJ2-2; 9 bases map to TRBD1. Trimming removed 4 bases from V and 6 bases from J; junction bases left unmatched: 9. The germline V gene has CDR1 SGHNT and CDR2 YENEEA. The CDR3 is 16 amino acids. The CDR3 DNA reads TGTGCCAGCAGCTCTTCCGGGACAGGGAGTCCCGGGGAGCTGTTTTTT. It is translated as CASSSSGTGSPGELFF.

This clone was seen more than once but under ten times. This chain uses TRBV5-1 with TRBJ2-1, with 10 bases identical to TRBD2. CDR1 and CDR2 (germline): SGHRS, YFSETQ. The J segment lost 8 bases and the V segment lost 4 bases, leaving 9 bases of the junction unmatched. The CDR3 has 15 residues. The CDR3 region has the DNA TGCGCCAGCAGCATCGCAGCGGGGGGGAGGGATGAGCAGTTCTTC. Its protein is CASSIAAGGRDEQFF.

This clone was found a few times. This sequence joins TRBV5-4 and TRBJ2-5, with a weak D call TRBD1 (6 bases). The V end was cut by 4 bases, the J end by 9 bases, with 16 bases between. The CDR3 loop spans 13 amino acids. The germline V gene has CDR1 SGHNT and CDR2 YYREEE (reference sequence). This CDR3 is CASSPTDSQAQYF. In nucleotides, the CDR3 is TGTGCCAGCAGCCCTACGGACAGCCAGGCCCAGTACTTC.

This clone was detected once. J is TRBJ2-1 and V is TRBV11-2; D unclear. This CDR3 is built from 14 residues. Germline assignment: CDR1 SGHAT and CDR2 FQNNGV. Trimming stripped 1 base from V and 4 bases from J, with 8 bases between. CDR3 residues: CASSLAPGYNEQFF. The CDR3 region has the DNA TGTGCCAGCAGCTTAGCCCCGGGTTACAATGAGCAGTTCTTC.

This clone has just a few counts. The V gene is TRBV7-9, the J gene TRBJ2-4; D may be TRBD2 (6 bases). The CDR3 is made up of 13 amino acids. Trimming left V 5 bases short and J 5 bases short, with 10 bases between. The germline V gene has CDR1 SEHNR and CDR2 FQNEAQ (reference sequence). CDR3 amino acids: CASSRGGENIQYF. DNA for the CDR3: TGTGCCAGCAGCCGTGGAGGGGAAAACATTCAGTACTTC. The whole variable domain, filled in from reference TRBV7-9 and TRBJ2-4, reads DTGVSQNPRHKITKRGQNVTFRCDPISEHNRLYWYRQTLGQGPEFLTYFQNEAQLEKSRLLSDRFSAERPKGSFSTLEIQRTEQGDSAMYLCASSRGGENIQYFGAGTRLSVL.

Many counts were recorded for this clone. This chain uses TRBV5-4 with TRBJ2-7; 9 bases align to TRBD1. There are 16 residues in the CDR3. Germline values: CDR1 SGHNT, CDR2 YYREEE (reference sequence). With 5 bases clipped from V and 2 bases from J, the junction kept 11 bases outside the gene matches. The CDR3 DNA reads TGTGCCAGCAGTTCTTCTTCCGGGACAGGGACCTACGAGCAGTACTTC. Its translation is CASSSSSGTGTYEQYF.

The chain has TRBV25-1 and TRBJ2-2; 10 bases are shared with TRBD1. Germline V gene data show CDR1 as MGHDK and CDR2 as SYGVNS. V was clipped by 6 bases and J by 5 bases; unmatched bases: 6. The CDR3 has 15 amino acids. DNA for the CDR3: TGTGCCAGCAGAGTTGACAGGGGGCGAACCGGGGAGCTGTTTTTT. Protein product: CASRVDRGRTGELFF.

This clone was counted between two and nine times. V gene TRBV6-1 combines with J gene TRBJ2-2; D is perhaps TRBD1 (5 bases). Germline values: CDR1 MNHNS, CDR2 SASEGT. V was shortened by 7 bases and J by 6 bases, with 18 bases between the two germline ends. This CDR3 comprises 15 residues. The CDR3 reads CASMGQGRLSGELFF. Written as DNA, the CDR3 is TGTGCCAGCATGGGGCAGGGTCGATTATCCGGGGAGCTGTTTTTT.

This clone has a handful of counts. The chain links TRBV9 to TRBJ2-3; 10 nucleotides line up with TRBD2. V was clipped by 6 bases and J by 2 bases; unmatched bases: 9. Germline CDR1 is SGDLS and CDR2 is YYNGEE. The CDR3 is 16 residues long. CDR3 DNA sequence: TGTGCCAGCAACCTAGCGGGGGCGACTTCCACAGATACGCAGTATTTT. Its translation: CASNLAGATSTDTQYF. Complete variable domain (other parts from reference TRBV9 and TRBJ2-3): DSGVTQTPKHLITATGQRVTLRCSPRSGDLSVYWYQQSLDQGLQFLIQYYNGEERAKGNILERFSAQQFPDLHSELNLSSLELGDSALYFCASNLAGATSTDTQYFGPGTRLTVL.

This clone was detected only a few times. J is TRBJ2-1 and V is TRBV10-3; TRBD2 matches at 11 bases. The germline V gene has CDR1 ENHRY and CDR2 SYGVKD. With 6 bases clipped from V and 2 bases from J, the junction kept 12 bases outside the gene matches. CDR3 size: 18 residues. The CDR3, as DNA: TGTGCCATCAGCAGCGGGGGAATGGGACTAGCGGCCTACAATGAGCAGTTCTTC. This codes for CAISSGGMGLAAYNEQFF.

This clone was counted between two and nine times. J is TRBJ1-2 and V is TRBV4-2; no clear D gene. The CDR3 totals 16 residues. Germline V gene sequence: CDR1 LGHNA, CDR2 YNFKEQ. V was shortened by 2 bases and J by 1 base, with 14 bases between the two germline ends. The CDR3 DNA is TGTGCCAGCAGCCAATCGGTGGGCGTCATTAACTATGGCTACACCTTC. It encodes CASSQSVGVINYGYTF.